The 23 T cell receptor beta chains below were found in one sample sequenced in a study of shared clonotypes between healthy human individuals. Only in-frame clones appear in the TCRdb table, and some are missing; sequencing was by immunoSEQ multiplex PCR. This sample has fewer than 700,000 clones, with around 78% found just once. Sequencing input: PBMCs. The receptors originated from a woman aged 40 to 55 in good health. Some clones in this sample may be carry-over from other donors' samples.

This clone was seen ten or more times. The CDR3 loop is CASSFTSGTGYEQYF. In DNA form, the CDR3 reads TGCGCCAGCAGCTTCACTAGCGGGACCGGCTACGAGCAGTACTTC. The chain employs TRBV5-1 and TRBJ2-7; 10 bases agree with TRBD2. The germline CDR1 and CDR2 sequences are SGHRS and YFSETQ. This CDR3 is 15 amino acids long. V shed 2 bases and J 3 bases; nucleotides not matched to a gene: 5.

This clone was counted between two and nine times. This chain uses TRBV9 with TRBJ1-2, with 8 bases identical to TRBD1. The CDR3 loop spans 13 amino acids. Germline CDR1 and CDR2: SGDLS and YYNGEE. V gave up 2 bases and J gave up 3 bases; unmatched junction bases: 0. CDR3 protein: CASSVDRDYGYTF. The CDR3 DNA follows: TGTGCCAGCAGCGTGGACAGGGACTATGGCTACACCTTC.

The chain joins TRBV9 to TRBJ2-7, with D tentatively TRBD2 (6 bases). V lost 0 bases to trimming and J lost 2 bases, with 9 bases between them. Per germline, CDR1 SGDLS and CDR2 YYNGEE. CDR3 length: 14 residues. The CDR3 loop reads CASSVAGETYEQYF. The CDR3 bases are TGTGCCAGCAGCGTAGCGGGAGAGACCTACGAGCAGTACTTC.

In the case of this clone: This likely reflects a read error, since a far larger clone is one base away. The sample contains more than one DNA sequence encoding this CDR3. The CDR3 spells CASSPSPGTAYGYTF. In DNA, the CDR3 is TGCGCCAGCAGCCCATCTCCCGGGACAGCCTACGGCTACACCTTC. The V gene is TRBV5-1, the J gene TRBJ1-2, with 7 positions matching TRBD1. The CDR3 has 15 amino acids. J gave up 8 bases and V 4 bases, and 14 bases lay outside the gene matches. Germline CDR1 reads SGHRS; CDR2 reads YFSETQ. Looking up the rest from reference TRBV5-1 and TRBJ1-2 gives the full variable domain: KAGVTQTPRYLIKTRGQQVTLSCSPISGHRSVSWYQQTPGQGLQFLFEYFSETQRNKGNFPGRFSGRQFSNSRSEMNVSTLELGDSALYLCASSPSPGTAYGYTFGSGTRLTVV.

The chain carries TRBV7-2 and TRBJ1-1, with D maybe TRBD1 (6 bases). CDR3 length equals 14 residues. V lost 3 bases and J lost 11, with 19 bases in between. Per germline, CDR1 SGHTA and CDR2 FQGNSA. CDR3 bases: TGTGCCAGCAGCTTTAGCCCGGACAGTGGATCGGCTTTCTTT. As protein: CASSFSPDSGSAFF.

This clone has just one count. The J gene is TRBJ1-5, the V gene TRBV19; unclear D gene. The CDR3 extends over 15 amino acids. With 0 bases removed from V and 5 bases from J, the gap between germline ends came to 11 bases. Germline values: CDR1 LNHDA, CDR2 SQIVND (reference sequence). The CDR3 is CASSIEVGRYQPQHF. DNA for the CDR3: TGTGCCAGTAGTATAGAAGTCGGCCGATATCAGCCCCAGCATTTT.

V is TRBV7-9 and J is TRBJ2-2, with D uncertain. Germline V lookup: CDR1 SEHNR, CDR2 FQNEAQ (reference sequence). The CDR3 contains 13 residues. V lost 1 base and J lost 10, with 10 bases in between. DNA of the CDR3: TGTGCCAGCAGCTTAGGGTTAGACGCGGAGCTGTTTTTT. This translates into CASSLGLDAELFF.

This chain uses TRBV7-9 with TRBJ1-4; no definite D call. Germline lookup yields CDR1 SEHNR and CDR2 FQNEAQ (reference sequence). The V and J ends lost 8 bases and 7 bases respectively, with 14 bases between them. This CDR3 region has 13 residues. Here the CDR3 DNA reads TGTGCCAGCTTACAGAGGACGGGTGAAAAACTGTTTTTT. It yields the protein CASLQRTGEKLFF.

CDR3: CASSFRRSGEQFF. In DNA, the CDR3 is TGTGCCAGCAGCTTCCGGAGGTCCGGCGAGCAGTTCTTC. This chain links TRBV7-3 with TRBJ2-1; perhaps TRBD2 as D (5 bases). The germline V gene has CDR1 SGHTA and CDR2 FQGTGA. V gave up 3 bases and J gave up 10 bases, with 13 bases separating them. The CDR3 length is 13 residues.

The rearrangement links TRBV19 to TRBJ2-3; unclear D gene. CDR3 length equals 15 residues. V was pared by 4 bases and J by 2 bases, with 13 bases between. CDR1 and CDR2 (germline): LNHDA, SQIVND (reference sequence). CDR3 region: CASSSGSAFTDTQYF. CDR3 nucleotides: TGTGCCAGTAGTAGTGGGTCGGCGTTCACAGATACGCAGTATTTT.

This rearrangement joins TRBV27 to TRBJ2-3, with no clear D. This CDR3 has 13 residues. Germline-derived CDR1 and CDR2 are MNHEY and SMNVEV (reference sequence). V lost 6 bases to trimming and J lost 10 bases, with 17 bases between them. CDR3 coding DNA: TGTGCCAGCAGCTCTACCCCGGGCGGACCGCAGTATTTT. Translated: CASSSTPGGPQYF.

This clone was recorded once. The chain is built from TRBV7-9 and TRBJ1-2, with a possible D match to TRBD1 (6 bases). Germline assignment: CDR1 SEHNR and CDR2 FQNEAQ (reference sequence). V dropped 2 bases and J dropped 2 bases, with 9 bases sitting between them. The CDR3 is made up of 14 amino acids. The CDR3 DNA follows: TGTGCCAGCAGCTTAACCCAGGGGAACTATGGCTACACCTTC. This codes for CASSLTQGNYGYTF. The complete variable domain, with remaining parts taken from reference TRBV7-9 and TRBJ1-2, reads DTGVSQNPRHKITKRGQNVTFRCDPISEHNRLYWYRQTLGQGPEFLTYFQNEAQLEKSRLLSDRFSAERPKGSFSTLEIQRTEQGDSAMYLCASSLTQGNYGYTFGSGTRLTVV.

The chain uses TRBV13 and TRBJ1-2, with a tentative D call TRBD1 (5 bases). The CDR3 consists of 14 residues. Germline CDR1 reads PRHDT; CDR2 reads FYEKMQ (reference sequence). V was pared by 2 bases and J by 5 bases, with 12 bases between. CDR3: CASSLRGRRYGYTF. The CDR3 nucleotides read TGTGCCAGCAGCTTAAGGGGAAGGCGTTATGGCTACACCTTC.

The genes are TRBV2 and TRBJ2-2; 9 bases align to TRBD2. Germline values: CDR1 SNHLY, CDR2 FYNNEI. This CDR3 region has 14 residues. Losses at the gene ends were 10 bases for V and 5 bases for J; bases not matched to a gene: 8. CDR3 region: CATGGLAGTGELFF. CDR3 DNA: TGTGCCACCGGGGGGCTAGCGGGAACCGGGGAGCTGTTTTTT.

In DNA form, the CDR3 reads TGTGCCTGGAGTCCACACAGGGGGCGGTACGAGCAGTACTTC. Amino acid sequence: CAWSPHRGRYEQYF. The V and J genes are TRBV30 and TRBJ2-7; 9 bases match TRBD1. The CDR3 runs to 14 residues. J was trimmed by 4 bases and V by 2 bases; bases with no gene match: 6. CDR1 is GTSNPN and CDR2 is SVGIG in the germline V gene (reference sequence).

Remarks on this clone: The junction and the germline gene differ at one end; a read error may be behind it. Other DNA sequences within the sample encode an identical CDR3. The rearrangement links TRBV7-2 to TRBJ1-1; D call uncertain. Germline-derived CDR1 and CDR2 are SGHTA and FQGNSA. The length of the CDR3 is 14 residues. The CDR3 DNA follows: TGTGCCAGCAGCTTCGGGATGTTGAACACCGAAGCCTTCTTT. This gives the protein CASSFGMLNTEAFF.

This clone was seen more than once but under ten times. This chain uses TRBV7-7 with TRBJ1-5; a possible D gene is TRBD1 (6 bases). The CDR3 is made up of 13 amino acids. Germline V gene lookup returns CDR1 SSHAT and CDR2 FNYEAQ (reference sequence). V lost 5 bases, J lost 4 bases, and 9 bases lay in between. CDR3 DNA: TGTGCCAGCAGCGATGGACAGAATCAGCCCCAGCATTTT. It yields the protein CASSDGQNQPQHF.

V and J are TRBV28 and TRBJ2-6, with 13 bases fitting TRBD2. The ends lost 6 bases at V and 1 base at J; junction bases unmatched: 3. This CDR3 has 17 residues. Germline assignment: CDR1 MDHEN and CDR2 SYDVKM. CDR3 protein: CASRGLAGVSGANVLTF. The DNA for the CDR3 is TGTGCCAGCAGAGGACTAGCGGGAGTATCTGGGGCCAACGTCCTGACTTTC. The variable domain in full, with the rest retrieved from reference TRBV28 and TRBJ2-6, is DVKVTQSSRYLVKRTGEKVFLECVQDMDHENMFWYRQDPGLGLRLIYFSYDVKMKEKGDIPEGYSVSREKKERFSLILESASTNQTSMYLCASRGLAGVSGANVLTFGAGSRLTVL.

This chain uses TRBV7-9 with TRBJ2-3; D is unresolved. The CDR3 is 12 amino acids. Trimming took 7 bases from V and 2 from J, leaving 7 bases between them. From germline, CDR1 is SEHNR and CDR2 FQNEAQ (reference sequence). CDR3 residues: CASKPTTDTQYF. The CDR3 DNA reads as TGTGCCAGCAAACCAACCACAGATACGCAGTATTTT.

In DNA, the CDR3 is TGTGCCAGCAACTGGGGGGAAACAGATACGCAGTATTTT. This gives the protein CASNWGETDTQYF. The chain employs TRBV5-4 and TRBJ2-3; a weak D match, TRBD2 (6 bases). Trimming pared 6 bases from V and 3 bases from J, leaving 11 bases between. Germline V gives CDR1 SGHNT, CDR2 YYREEE (reference sequence). The CDR3 has 13 amino acids. The whole variable domain, remainder taken from reference TRBV5-4 and TRBJ2-3, is ETGVTQSPTHLIKTRGQQVTLRCSSQSGHNTVSWYQQALGQGPQFIFQYYREEENGRGNFPPRFSGLQFPNYSSELNVNALELDDSALYLCASNWGETDTQYFGPGTRLTVL.

This sequence joins TRBV9 and TRBJ2-7; 9 bases agree with TRBD2. CDR1 is SGDLS, CDR2 YYNGEE, per germline. V lost 4 bases to trimming and J lost 4 bases; unmatched junction nucleotides: 9. This CDR3 region has 15 residues. The CDR3 DNA reads TGTGCCAGCAGCCCCCAAGCGGGAGGACATTACGAGCAGTACTTC. Translation gives CASSPQAGGHYEQYF.

V is TRBV5-1 and J is TRBJ2-7; 7 bases agree with TRBD2. Germline lookup yields CDR1 SGHRS and CDR2 YFSETQ. V lost 4 bases, J lost 0 bases, and 4 bases stayed unmatched. CDR3 length: 14 amino acids. CDR3 bases: TGCGCCAGCAGCGACCCTAGCGGCTCCTACGAGCAGTACTTC. This gives the protein CASSDPSGSYEQYF. Based on the CDR3 plus reference TRBV5-1 and TRBJ2-7, the full variable domain is KAGVTQTPRYLIKTRGQQVTLSCSPISGHRSVSWYQQTPGQGLQFLFEYFSETQRNKGNFPGRFSGRQFSNSRSEMNVSTLELGDSALYLCASSDPSGSYEQYFGPGTRLTVT.

In nucleotides, the CDR3 is TGCGCCAGCAGCTTTGGCGGGGGCTCCTACAATGAGCAGTTCTTC. Protein: CASSFGGGSYNEQFF. The chain is built from TRBV5-1 and TRBJ2-1, with 7 bases that match TRBD2. The trim removed 2 bases at V and 0 bases at J, leaving 2 bases unmatched. The CDR3 is made up of 15 amino acids. Germline CDR1 is SGHRS and CDR2 is YFSETQ.